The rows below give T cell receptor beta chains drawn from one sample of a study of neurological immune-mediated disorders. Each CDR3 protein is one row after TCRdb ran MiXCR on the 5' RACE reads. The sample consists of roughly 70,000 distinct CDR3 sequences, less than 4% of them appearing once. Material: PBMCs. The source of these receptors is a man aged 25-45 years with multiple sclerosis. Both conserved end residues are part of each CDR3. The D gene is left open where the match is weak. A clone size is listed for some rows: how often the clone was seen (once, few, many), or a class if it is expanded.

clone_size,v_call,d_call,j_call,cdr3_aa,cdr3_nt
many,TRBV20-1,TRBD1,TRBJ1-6,CSAGDRGYPLHF,TGCAGTGCTGGCGACAGGGGGTATCCCCTCCACTTT
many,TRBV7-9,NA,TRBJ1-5,CASSLVGGGNSNQPQHF,TGTGCCAGCAGCTTAGTCGGGGGTGGCAATAGCAATCAGCCCCAGCATTTT
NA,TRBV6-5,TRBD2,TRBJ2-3,CASRRTSELGDTQYF,TGTGCCAGCAGACGGACTAGCGAGTTAGGAGATACGCAGTATTTT
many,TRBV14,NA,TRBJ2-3,CASSHLSTDTQYF,TGTGCCAGCAGCCATTTAAGCACAGATACGCAGTATTTT
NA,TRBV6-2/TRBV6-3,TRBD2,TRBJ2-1,CASKSGGAGEQFF,TGTGCCAGCAAAAGCGGGGGGGCCGGTGAGCAGTTCTTC
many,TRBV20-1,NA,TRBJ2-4,CSAKKRRDIQYF,TGCAGTGCTAAGAAGAGGAGGGACATTCAGTACTTC
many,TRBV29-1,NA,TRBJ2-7,CSVEDPALGVYEQYF,TGCAGCGTTGAAGATCCGGCTTTGGGGGTCTACGAGCAGTACTTC
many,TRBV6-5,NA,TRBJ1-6,CASSRAGRDNSPLHF,TGTGCCAGCAGTCGGGCCGGACGGGATAATTCACCCCTCCACTTT
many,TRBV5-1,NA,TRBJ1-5,CASREGPNQPQHF,TGCGCCAGCAGGGAGGGGCCCAATCAGCCCCAGCATTTT
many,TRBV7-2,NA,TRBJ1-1,CASSKSPNTEAFF,TGTGCCAGCAGCAAAAGCCCGAACACTGAAGCTTTCTTT
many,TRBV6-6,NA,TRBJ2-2,CASSYPALGVEELFF,TGTGCCAGCAGTTACCCGGCGCTGGGGGTTGAGGAGCTGTTTTTT
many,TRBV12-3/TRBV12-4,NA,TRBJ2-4,CASSFFPLIAKNIQYF,TGTGCCAGCAGTTTCTTCCCTTTAATAGCCAAAAACATTCAGTACTTC
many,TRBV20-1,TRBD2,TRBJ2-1,CSAVGGGEQFF,TGCAGTGCAGTCGGGGGGGGTGAGCAGTTCTTC
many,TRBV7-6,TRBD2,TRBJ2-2,CASSYPGSGGNTGELFF,TGTGCCAGCAGCTACCCCGGGAGCGGGGGTAACACCGGGGAGCTGTTTTTT
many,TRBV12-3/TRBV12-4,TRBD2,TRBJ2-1,CASSVGTSGGYEQFF,TGTGCCAGCAGTGTAGGGACTAGCGGGGGGTATGAGCAGTTCTTC
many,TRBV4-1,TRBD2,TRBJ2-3,CASAGGWTDTQYF,TGCGCCAGCGCGGGGGGGTGGACAGATACGCAGTATTTT
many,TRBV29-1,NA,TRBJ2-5,CSVLTVGETQYF,TGCAGCGTGCTGACAGTGGGGGAGACCCAGTACTTC